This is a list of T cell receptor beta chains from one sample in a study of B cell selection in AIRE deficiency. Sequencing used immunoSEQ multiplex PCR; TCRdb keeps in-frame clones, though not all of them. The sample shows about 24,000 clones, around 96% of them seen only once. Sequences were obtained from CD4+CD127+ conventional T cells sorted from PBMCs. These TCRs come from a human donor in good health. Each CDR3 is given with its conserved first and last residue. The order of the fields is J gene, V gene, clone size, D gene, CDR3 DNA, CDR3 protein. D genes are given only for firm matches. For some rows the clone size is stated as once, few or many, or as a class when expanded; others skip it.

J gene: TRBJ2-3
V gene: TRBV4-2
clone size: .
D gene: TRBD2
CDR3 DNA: TGTGCCAGCAGCCCAACTAGCGGGAGCACAGATACGCAGTATTTT
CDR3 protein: CASSPTSGSTDTQYF

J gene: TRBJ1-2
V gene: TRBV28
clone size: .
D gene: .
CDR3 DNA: TGTGCCAGCAGACCTCGACCGGCGGCTGGCTACACCTTC
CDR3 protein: CASRPRPAAGYTF

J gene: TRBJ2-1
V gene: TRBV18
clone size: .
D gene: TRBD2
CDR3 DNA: TGTGCCAGTGGGGACGGGACTAGCGTTGTATATGAGCAGTTCTTC
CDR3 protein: CASGDGTSVVYEQFF

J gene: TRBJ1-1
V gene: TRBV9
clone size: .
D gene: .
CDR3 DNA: TGTGCCAGCAGCGTAGCCCAAATGAACACTGAAGCTTTCTTT
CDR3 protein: CASSVAQMNTEAFF

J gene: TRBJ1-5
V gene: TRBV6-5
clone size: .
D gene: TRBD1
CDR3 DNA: TGTGCCAGCAGTCGGGACCCAGGGGGAGGTCAGCCCCAGCATTTT
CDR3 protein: CASSRDPGGGQPQHF

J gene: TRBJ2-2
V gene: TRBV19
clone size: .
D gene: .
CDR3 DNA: TGTGCCAGTAGTTTCCCAGGGGGGACCGGGGAGCTGTTTTTT
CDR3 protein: CASSFPGGTGELFF

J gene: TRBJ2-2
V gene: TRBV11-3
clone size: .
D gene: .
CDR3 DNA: TGTGCCAGCAGCTTATGGAGCACCTCGAACACCGGGGAGCTGTTTTTT
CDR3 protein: CASSLWSTSNTGELFF

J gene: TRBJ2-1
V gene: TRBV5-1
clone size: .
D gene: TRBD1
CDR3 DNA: TGCGCCAGCAGCTTGGGGGACAGGGAGCAGTTCTTC
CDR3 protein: CASSLGDREQFF

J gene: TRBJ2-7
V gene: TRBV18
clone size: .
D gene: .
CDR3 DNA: TGTGCCAGCTCCGACCTCGTGTGGGGCGAGCAGTACTTC
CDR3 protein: CASSDLVWGEQYF

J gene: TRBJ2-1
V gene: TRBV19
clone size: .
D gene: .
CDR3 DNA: TGTGCCAGTAGGGGGGGAATCTACAATGAGCAGTTCTTC
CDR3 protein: CASRGGIYNEQFF

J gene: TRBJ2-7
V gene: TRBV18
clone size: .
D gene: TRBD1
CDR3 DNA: TGTGCCAGCTCGCCGGGACAGGGCCCCTACGAGCAGTACTTC
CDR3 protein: CASSPGQGPYEQYF

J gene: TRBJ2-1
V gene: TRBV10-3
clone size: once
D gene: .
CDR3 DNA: TGTGCCATCAGTGAGGTTGAGGGAAGGGGTGAGCAGTTCTTC
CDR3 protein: CAISEVEGRGEQFF

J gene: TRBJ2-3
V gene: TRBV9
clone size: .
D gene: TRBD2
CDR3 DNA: TGTGCCAGCAGCGTAGTAGCGGGGGCGGGAACAGATACGCAGTATTTT
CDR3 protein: CASSVVAGAGTDTQYF

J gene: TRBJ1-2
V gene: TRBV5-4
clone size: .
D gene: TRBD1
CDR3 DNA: TGTGCCAGCAGCTTGGGGGACAGAGCTAACTATGGCTACACCTTC
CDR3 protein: CASSLGDRANYGYTF

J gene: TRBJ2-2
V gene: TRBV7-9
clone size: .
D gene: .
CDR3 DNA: TGTGCCAGCAGCTTAACCCAGTTCACCGGGGAGCTGTTTTTT
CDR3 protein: CASSLTQFTGELFF

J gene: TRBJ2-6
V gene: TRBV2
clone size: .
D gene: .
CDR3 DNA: TGTGCCAGCAGTCTAGTCTCTGGGGCCAACGTCCTGACTTTC
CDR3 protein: CASSLVSGANVLTF